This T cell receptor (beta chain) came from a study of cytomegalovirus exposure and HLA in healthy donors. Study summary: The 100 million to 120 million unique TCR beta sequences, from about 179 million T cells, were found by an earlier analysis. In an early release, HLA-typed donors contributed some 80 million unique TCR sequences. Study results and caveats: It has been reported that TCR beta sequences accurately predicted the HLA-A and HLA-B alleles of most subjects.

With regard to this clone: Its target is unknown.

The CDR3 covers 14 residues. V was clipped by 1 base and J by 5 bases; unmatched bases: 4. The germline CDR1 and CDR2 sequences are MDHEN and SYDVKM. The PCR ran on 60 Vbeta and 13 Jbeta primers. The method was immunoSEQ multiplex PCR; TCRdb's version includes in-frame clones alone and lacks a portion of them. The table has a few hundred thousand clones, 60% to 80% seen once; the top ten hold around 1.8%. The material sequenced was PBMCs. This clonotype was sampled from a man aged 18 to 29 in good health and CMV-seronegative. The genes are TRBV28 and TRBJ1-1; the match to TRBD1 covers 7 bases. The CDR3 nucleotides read TGTGCCAGCAGTTTATCGACAGGGCGGACTGAAGCTTTCTTT. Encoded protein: CASSLSTGRTEAFF.